The rows below give T cell receptor beta chains drawn from one sample of a study of shared clonotypes between healthy human individuals. Libraries were prepared by immunoSEQ multiplex PCR; TCRdb keeps only in-frame clonotypes and omits some of them. The sample includes approximately 2.5 million clones, 80% to 95% of them seen just once. The specimen sequenced was naive CD4+ T cells from PBMCs. These receptor sequences come from a man aged 18 to 29 in good health. Some clones in this sample may be carry-over from other donors' samples. The CDR3 runs from the conserved cysteine through the conserved F or W. A D gene is named only where the DNA matches it firmly. Only some rows state a clone size, as once, few, many or a class for expanded clones.

d_gene	len	v_gene	j_gene	abundance	CDR3nt	CDR3aa
NA	15	TRBV5-1	TRBJ1-1	few	TGCGCCAGCAGCTTGGGATCTGCGTTGAACACTGAAGCTTTCTTT	CASSLGSALNTEAFF
NA	11	TRBV10-2	TRBJ1-1	few	TGCGCCAGCTTTTTGAACACTGAAGCTTTCTTT	CASFLNTEAFF
TRBD1	13	TRBV7-9	TRBJ2-7	NA	TGTGCCAGCAGTTACGACAGGGCCTACGAGCAGTACTTC	CASSYDRAYEQYF
NA	13	TRBV6-1	TRBJ1-1	NA	TGTGCCAGCAGTGACACCCTTCGATCTGAAGCTTTCTTT	CASSDTLRSEAFF
TRBD2	16	TRBV25-1	TRBJ2-3	NA	TGTGCCAGCAGTGCTCTTGGGACTAGCGGGAGAGATACGCAGTATTTT	CASSALGTSGRDTQYF
TRBD2	14	TRBV28	TRBJ2-5	NA	TGTGCCAGCAGTTCCGGGGGAGGGAAAGAGACCCAGTACTTC	CASSSGGGKETQYF
NA	12	TRBV7-2	TRBJ1-1	NA	TGTGCCAGCAGCTTAATTGGCAGAGAAGCTTTCTTT	CASSLIGREAFF
NA	15	TRBV11-3	TRBJ2-3	NA	TGTGCCAGCAGCGGAGGGGTAACGGGGTCAGATACGCAGTATTTT	CASSGGVTGSDTQYF
NA	13	TRBV28	TRBJ2-3	NA	TGTGCCAGCAGCCCCGGAGGGACAGATACGCAGTATTTT	CASSPGGTDTQYF
TRBD2	16	TRBV25-1	TRBJ2-1	NA	TGTGCCAGCAGTGAATCCCCGGGACTAGGAAGCCATGAGCAGTTCTTC	CASSESPGLGSHEQFF
NA	11	TRBV20-1	TRBJ2-3	NA	TGCAGTGCCCAGGGGAACGAGGCGCAGTATTTT	CSAQGNEAQYF
NA	12	TRBV6-1	TRBJ2-1	NA	TGTGCCAGCAGTGAAAATTACAATGAGCAGTTCTTC	CASSENYNEQFF
NA	13	TRBV10-2	TRBJ2-5	NA	TGCGCCAGCAGTGTCCCCCCTGCACAGACCCAGTACTTC	CASSVPPAQTQYF